A single sample gave rise to the 20 T cell receptor beta chains below, sequenced in a study of response to subunit inactivated influenza vaccine (dated by TCRdb to 2016 to 2018). The library came from RT-PCR. Sequencing used an Illumina HiSeq 2500. TCRdb reran the public reads through fastp at Q25 and MiXCR, keeping productive beta chains. For every CDR3 protein sequence, its rows merge into one entry that carries the most common genes and DNA. The sample table holds about 780,000 distinct CDR3 sequences, of which under 20% were seen once. The ten largest make up approximately 11% of the sample. The sequencing here drew on PBMCs from blood, taken about 5 days after vaccination. These receptors were collected from a middle-aged man who received an inactivated influenza vaccine. Donor details come from another sample of the same person, matched by shared clones.

This chain links TRBV5-1 with TRBJ2-3, with D unresolved. The CDR3 runs to 11 residues. Trimming left V 7 bases short and J 2 bases short, with 5 bases between. Per the germline V gene, CDR1 is SGHRS and CDR2 is YFSETQ. CDR3 protein: CASADTDTQYF. CDR3 coding DNA: TGCGCCAGCGCAGACACAGATACGCAGTATTTT.

The chain recombines TRBV4-1 with TRBJ2-7; the D is unclear. CDR3 length equals 14 residues. Trimming stripped 1 base from V and 2 bases from J, with 9 bases between. Germline values: CDR1 MGHRA, CDR2 YSYEKL. CDR3 in amino acids: CASSQAVGPYEQYF. CDR3 coding DNA: TGCGCCAGCAGCCAAGCCGTAGGGCCCTACGAGCAGTACTTC.

This clonotype came up a few times. The V call is TRBV28, the J call TRBJ2-1; 12 nucleotides line up with TRBD2. The CDR3 consists of 17 residues. Germline V gives CDR1 MDHEN, CDR2 SYDVKM. After removal of 8 bases from V and 0 bases from J, the junction contained 8 bases not matched to a gene. The CDR3 DNA is TGTGCCAGCGTAGGGGGGGGACTAGCGGGCTCCTACAATGAGCAGTTCTTC. Residues: CASVGGGLAGSYNEQFF. Full variable domain (remainder filled in from reference TRBV28 and TRBJ2-1): DVKVTQSSRYLVKRTGEKVFLECVQDMDHENMFWYRQDPGLGLRLIYFSYDVKMKEKGDIPEGYSVSREKKERFSLILESASTNQTSMYLCASVGGGLAGSYNEQFFGPGTRLTVL.

The J gene is TRBJ1-2, the V gene TRBV12-3 or TRBV12-4; D possibly corresponds to TRBD1 (5 bases). Trimming pared 2 bases from V and 8 bases from J, leaving 18 bases between. This CDR3 is built from 15 residues. The CDR3, as DNA: TGTGCCAGCAGTTTACTCCGAGACAACAGGAGCGGCTACACCTTC. Protein: CASSLLRDNRSGYTF.

Many counts were recorded for this clonotype. The chain employs TRBV12-3 or TRBV12-4 and TRBJ2-1, with 7 bases aligning to TRBD2. The CDR3 sequence is 14 residues long. V lost 6 bases, J lost 6 bases, and 8 bases stayed unmatched. CDR3: CASSLTSEVNEQFF. The CDR3 nucleotides are TGTGCCAGCAGCCTCACTAGCGAGGTCAATGAGCAGTTCTTC.

The chain employs TRBV24-1 and TRBJ2-3; 16 nucleotides match TRBD2. After removal of 9 bases from V and 4 bases from J, the junction contained 0 bases not matched to a gene. The germline CDR1 and CDR2 sequences are KGHDR and SFDVKD. There are 14 residues in the CDR3. CDR3 DNA sequence: TGTGCCACCGGGACTAGCGGGAGGGCAGATACGCAGTATTTT. It translates to CATGTSGRADTQYF.

The gene calls are TRBV12-3 or TRBV12-4 and TRBJ1-3; D might be TRBD1 (5 bases). Trimming took off 5 bases at V and 0 bases at J, with 14 bases between the two ends. CDR3 length: 16 amino acids. The DNA of the CDR3 is TGTGCCAGCAGTCCCCGGACACGTAGCTCTGGAAACACCATATATTTT. Translating gives CASSPRTRSSGNTIYF.

DNA for the CDR3: TGTGCCAGTCGGACTAGCGGGATGAGGACCTACGAGCAGTACTTC. This gives the protein CASRTSGMRTYEQYF. This chain connects TRBV6-1 to TRBJ2-7, with 12 bases identical to TRBD2. The germline gives CDR1 MNHNS, CDR2 SASEGT. The CDR3 spans 15 residues. The V and J ends lost 9 bases and 2 bases, in that order; junction bases with no gene match: 8.

This clonotype was counted ten times or more. The chain carries TRBV5-1 and TRBJ2-3, with TRBD2 matching 11 bases. The J segment lost 6 bases and the V segment lost 4 bases, leaving 7 bases of the junction unmatched. This CDR3 contains 15 residues. Germline CDR1 reads SGHRS; CDR2 reads YFSETQ. CDR3 bases: TGCGCCAGCAGCCCCCAGACTAGCGGGACGGATACGCAGTATTTT. It encodes CASSPQTSGTDTQYF.

V and J are TRBV20-1 and TRBJ1-5; D may be TRBD1 (5 bases). Trimming left V 5 bases short and J 1 base short, with 12 bases between. The CDR3 sequence is 14 residues long. Germline V gene data show CDR1 as DFQATT and CDR2 as SNEGSKA (reference sequence). The CDR3 loop is CSAHPGQSNQPQHF. CDR3 nucleotides: TGCAGTGCTCATCCCGGACAAAGCAATCAGCCCCAGCATTTT.

In DNA form, the CDR3 reads TGTGCCAGCAGCCAAGATAGATCGGTCCAAGAGACCCAGTACTTC. Translated: CASSQDRSVQETQYF. This chain links TRBV4-2 with TRBJ2-5; D gene ambiguous. CDR3 length: 15 residues. Germline V gives CDR1 LGHNA, CDR2 YNFKEQ. Trimming took off 0 bases at V and 1 base at J, with 9 bases between the two ends.

The chain is built from TRBV20-1 and TRBJ1-2; 8 positions match TRBD1. The junction had 8 bases not matched to a gene; V was cut back by 3 bases and J by 5 bases. Germline CDR1 is DFQATT and CDR2 is SNEGSKA (reference sequence). The CDR3 consists of 14 residues. The CDR3, as DNA: TGCAGTGCTAGGTACAGGGGGTTGTGGTATGGCTACACCTTC. It specifies CSARYRGLWYGYTF.

The V and J genes are TRBV7-2 and TRBJ1-5; a weak D match, TRBD1 (6 bases). Trimming removed 1 base at V and 3 bases at J, with 10 bases between. The CDR3 has 15 amino acids. Germline V gene lookup returns CDR1 SGHTA and CDR2 FQGNSA. The CDR3 sequence: CASSLVGGDNQPQHF. The CDR3 nucleotides read TGTGCCAGCAGCTTAGTAGGGGGGGACAATCAGCCCCAGCATTTT. The complete variable domain, with remaining parts taken from reference TRBV7-2 and TRBJ1-5, reads GAGVSQSPSNKVTEKGKDVELRCDPISGHTALYWYRQSLGQGLEFLIYFQGNSAPDKSGLPSDRFSAERTGGSVSTLTIQRTQQEDSAVYLCASSLVGGDNQPQHFGDGTRLSIL.

The chain links TRBV20-1 to TRBJ1-1; D uncertain. This CDR3 contains 14 residues. V gave up 6 bases and J gave up 0 bases, with 14 bases separating them. The germline CDR1 and CDR2 sequences are DFQATT and SNEGSKA (reference sequence). The CDR3 loop reads CSAESVGMNTEAFF. The CDR3 DNA follows: TGCAGTGCCGAGTCCGTGGGCATGAACACTGAAGCTTTCTTT.

The rearrangement links TRBV7-8 to TRBJ2-5; TRBD2 matches at 7 bases. CDR3 size: 16 residues. The J segment lost 5 bases and the V segment lost 2 bases, leaving 11 bases of the junction unmatched. Germline V gene data show CDR1 as SGHVS and CDR2 as FQNEAQ. The CDR3 spells CASSLLAGVGFETQYF. The DNA of the CDR3 is TGTGCCAGCAGCTTATTGGCGGGAGTAGGGTTTGAGACCCAGTACTTC.

This clonotype turned up a few times. This chain connects TRBV28 to TRBJ2-7; 9 nucleotides align to TRBD2. This CDR3 has 14 residues. Germline V gives CDR1 MDHEN, CDR2 SYDVKM. V trimming: 7 bases; J trimming: 5 bases; junction bases outside the gene matches: 9. The CDR3 loop is CASKISSGKDEQYF. CDR3 DNA sequence: TGTGCCAGCAAAATATCTAGCGGGAAAGACGAGCAGTACTTC.

This clonotype has a handful of counts. CDR3 sequence: CASSQDRISYEQYF. For the CDR3, the DNA is TGTGCCAGCAGCCAGGACAGGATTTCCTACGAGCAGTACTTC. This chain joins TRBV6-1 and TRBJ2-7; TRBD1 aligns across 7 bases. CDR1 is MNHNS and CDR2 is SASEGT in the germline V gene. Losses at the gene ends were 6 bases for V and 1 base for J; bases not matched to a gene: 6. This CDR3 spans 14 amino acids.

This clonotype was seen a few times. This sequence joins TRBV6-5 and TRBJ2-7; weak D call: TRBD1 (6 bases). The CDR3 has 14 residues. Germline values: CDR1 MNHEY, CDR2 SVGAGI. V was trimmed by 0 bases and J by 3 bases, leaving 9 bases between them. The CDR3 bases are TGTGCCAGCAGTTACTCCGGGACACACTACGAGCAGTACTTC. Protein product: CASSYSGTHYEQYF.

Concerning this clonotype: One junction end does not reproduce the germline sequence, and a read error may be involved. This rearrangement joins TRBV7-9 to TRBJ2-2; tentative D call: TRBD1 (6 bases). Germline V gene sequence: CDR1 SEHNR, CDR2 FQNEAQ (reference sequence). CDR3 size: 15 residues. The CDR3 nucleotides read TGTGCCATCAGCTTAACGACAGGGAACACCGGGGAGCTGTTTTTT. It encodes CAISLTTGNTGELFF.

The chain employs TRBV12-3 or TRBV12-4 and TRBJ2-2, with D unresolved. This CDR3 region has 14 residues. The germline V and J ends were trimmed by 0 bases and 6 bases, with 8 bases remaining between them. The CDR3 nucleotides are TGTGCCAGCAGTTTAGCCGGAAGGTCCGGGGAGCTGTTTTTT. It specifies CASSLAGRSGELFF.